The TCR beta chain under discussion was sequenced for a study of blood T cell repertoires in COVID-19. Across the whole study: PBMCs, B-cell-depleted T cells, or T cells provided the cDNA or gDNA that made up the material.

Libraries were prepared by immunoSEQ multiplex PCR; TCRdb keeps only in-frame clonotypes and omits some of them. Of hundreds of thousands of clones listed, about 88% are singletons. The CDR3 sequence is 13 residues long. Germline assignment: CDR1 SGHRS and CDR2 YFSETQ. Trimming shortened V by 3 bases and J by 6 bases, and 13 bases separated the two germline ends. This clonotype was sampled from an older man with acute or convalescent COVID-19. The V gene is TRBV5-1, the J gene TRBJ2-7; D perhaps matches TRBD1 (5 bases). Input material: peripheral blood. CDR3 residues: CASSSAGQGEQYF. The CDR3 nucleotides are TGCGCCAGCAGCTCAGCAGGACAAGGCGAGCAGTACTTC.